The source of this T cell receptor (beta chain) is a study of T cells in Graves' hyperthyroidism and ophthalmopathy. Whole-study findings and limits: In simple terms, a model built on 13 V-J features told ophthalmopathy apart from stable hyperthyroidism.

The CDR3 is 11 amino acids. The germline V gene encodes CDR1 MNHEY and CDR2 SVGEGT. The ends lost 11 bases at V and 3 bases at J; junction bases unmatched: 4. For this clonotype: Its antigen is undetermined.

Researchers took RNA transcripts and amplified the TCR beta CDR3 regions from them. During a first-round RT-PCR of the TCR CDR3, the HTBI primer set was used. TCRdb used MiXCR to reprocess the multiplex PCR reads, holding one entry per CDR3 protein. The table shows about half a million distinct CDR3 sequences, with 15% to 20% occurring only once. Material: blood. The source is a woman in her 30s with Graves' ophthalmopathy. The chain recombines TRBV6-2 or TRBV6-3 with TRBJ2-7, with TRBD2 matching 7 bases. The CDR3 DNA reads as TGTGCCCCCGGCGGGGGCTACGAGCAGTACTTC. Protein product: CAPGGGYEQYF.